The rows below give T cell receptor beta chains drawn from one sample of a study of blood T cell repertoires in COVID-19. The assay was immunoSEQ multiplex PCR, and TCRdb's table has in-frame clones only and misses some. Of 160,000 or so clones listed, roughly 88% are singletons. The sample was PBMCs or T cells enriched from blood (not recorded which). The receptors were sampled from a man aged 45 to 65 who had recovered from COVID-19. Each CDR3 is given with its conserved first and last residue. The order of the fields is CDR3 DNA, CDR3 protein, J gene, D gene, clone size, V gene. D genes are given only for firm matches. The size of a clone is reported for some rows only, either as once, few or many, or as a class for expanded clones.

TGCGCCAGCAGCTCCCGGACAGGAGGAGGCGAGCAGTACTTC | CASSSRTGGGEQYF | TRBJ2-7 | TRBD1 | NA | TRBV5-1
TGTGCCAGCAGCTTCCAGAGACAGGTTGTCTCTGGGGCCAACGTCCTGACTTTC | CASSFQRQVVSGANVLTF | TRBJ2-6 | NA | NA | TRBV7-9
TGTGCCAGCAGCTTACAGGGGGCAGGTTCACCCCTCCACTTT | CASSLQGAGSPLHF | TRBJ1-6 | TRBD1 | NA | TRBV7-9
TGTGCCAGCAGCTTAGGATTAGGGGGCCGATTCGACACTGAAGCTTTCTTT | CASSLGLGGRFDTEAFF | TRBJ1-1 | TRBD1 | NA | TRBV7-9
TGTGCCAGCAGCCCTGTATTCGGACTAGCGGGGGCGAGCTCCTACAATGAGCAGTTCTTC | CASSPVFGLAGASSYNEQFF | TRBJ2-1 | TRBD2 | NA | TRBV7-8
TGTGCCAGCAGTGAAGCGGGAGCAGGGGGCGAGCAGTACTTC | CASSEAGAGGEQYF | TRBJ2-7 | TRBD1 | NA | TRBV6-1
TGTGCCACCAGTGATCCATCCCAGGGGATCTATGGCTACACCTTC | CATSDPSQGIYGYTF | TRBJ1-2 | NA | few | TRBV24-1
TGTGCCAGCACCCGACTAGCGGGGGGGGGAGAGACCCAGTACTTC | CASTRLAGGGETQYF | TRBJ2-5 | TRBD2 | NA | TRBV9
TGTGCCAGCAGCGTAGACGGGAGTTCTCGAAACACCATATATTTT | CASSVDGSSRNTIYF | TRBJ1-3 | NA | NA | TRBV9
TGTGCCAGCAGCTTAGATAGGGGGAGGGTGGAGCAGTTCTTC | CASSLDRGRVEQFF | TRBJ2-1 | NA | NA | TRBV11-2
TGCAGCGTTGTAGGGCACGGGGGGGGCTACACCTTC | CSVVGHGGGYTF | TRBJ1-2 | NA | NA | TRBV29-1
TGTGCCAGCAGTGCCCCGGGAACCTATGGCTACACCTTC | CASSAPGTYGYTF | TRBJ1-2 | NA | once | TRBV2
TGTGCCAGCAGCCCTGGAGGGGGCCTCTCTGGAAACACCATATATTTT | CASSPGGGLSGNTIYF | TRBJ1-3 | TRBD1 | NA | TRBV3-1/TRBV3-2
TGTGCCAGCAGTGACTCGCAGGCGGGGCCGGCTGAGCAGTTCTTC | CASSDSQAGPAEQFF | TRBJ2-1 | NA | NA | TRBV6-4
TGTGCCAGCAGCCTTGGCGAGGGTCTGGGAAATCGGTTC | CASSLGEGLGNRF | TRBJ1-2 | NA | NA | TRBV3-1/TRBV3-2
TGTGCCAGCTCACGGGACAGGGCGTCCTACGAGCAGTACTTC | CASSRDRASYEQYF | TRBJ2-7 | TRBD1 | NA | TRBV6-5
TGTGCCAGTAGTACACAGGGGAACACTGAAGCTTTCTTT | CASSTQGNTEAFF | TRBJ1-1 | NA | once | TRBV19
TGTGCCAGCAGTGCAACAGGGTTTGGCTACACCTTC | CASSATGFGYTF | TRBJ1-2 | NA | NA | TRBV12-3/TRBV12-4
TGTGCCAGCAGTCCCGGACTCGCGGGGGGCTACGAGCAGTACTTC | CASSPGLAGGYEQYF | TRBJ2-7 | TRBD2 | NA | TRBV6-5
TGCAGCGTTGAAGGGAGACAGGGGTACGAGCAGTACTTC | CSVEGRQGYEQYF | TRBJ2-7 | TRBD1 | NA | TRBV29-1
TGTGCCAGCAGCTTCGGCGGGGGGGCCCACACCGGGGAGCTGTTTTTT | CASSFGGGAHTGELFF | TRBJ2-2 | TRBD2 | NA | TRBV5-6
TGTGCCAGCAGCTACCGGGACAGGATCTACAATGAGCAGTTCTTC | CASSYRDRIYNEQFF | TRBJ2-1 | TRBD1 | NA | TRBV7-3
TGCGCCAGCAGCCACTCAAAGGGGGGGTTGAACACCGGGGAGCTGTTTTTT | CASSHSKGGLNTGELFF | TRBJ2-2 | NA | few | TRBV4-1
TGTGCCAGTAGTATCGCGGGGGGTGTCACCGGGGAGCTGTTTTTT | CASSIAGGVTGELFF | TRBJ2-2 | TRBD2 | NA | TRBV19
TGTGCCATCAGTGAGCTAGTTGAGCAGTACTTC | CAISELVEQYF | TRBJ2-7 | NA | NA | TRBV10-3
TGTGCCAGTAGTATAATTGGGAGGGAGAACACTGAAGCTTTCTTT | CASSIIGRENTEAFF | TRBJ1-1 | NA | few | TRBV19
TGTGCCAGCAGCGCCATGGGTGGGGCGAACACTGAAGCTTTCTTT | CASSAMGGANTEAFF | TRBJ1-1 | NA | NA | TRBV13